Listed below are T cell receptor beta chains from one sample, sequenced in a study of T cell changes during pregnancy in multiple sclerosis. Using immunoSEQ multiplex PCR, the repertoire was profiled, and TCRdb retains in-frame clones only, with some absent. The sample holds about 50,000 clones, about nine tenths seen once. The sample in question was CD4+ T cells from peripheral blood mononuclear cells, obtained in the second trimester of pregnancy. The receptors were sampled from a female donor with multiple sclerosis, enrolled in a pregnancy study. Each CDR3 is given with its conserved first and last residue. D genes are given only for firm matches. Some rows have no size entry. The others give once, few or many, or a class for an expanded clone.

clone size | D gene | J gene | V gene | CDR3 DNA | CDR3 protein
. | . | TRBJ1-4 | TRBV12-5 | TGTGCTAGTGCGGTAGATAACGAAAAACTGTTTTTT | CASAVDNEKLFF
. | . | TRBJ1-1 | TRBV6-1 | TGTGCCACCGCGATATGGGGGGGCACTGAAGCTTTCTTT | CATAIWGGTEAFF
. | . | TRBJ2-7 | TRBV28 | TGTGCCAGCAGTTTATCGGCAGGGGGAGGTTACGAGCAGTACTTC | CASSLSAGGGYEQYF
. | . | TRBJ1-2 | TRBV5-1 | TGCGCCAGCAGCTTGGCCCTTACAGACTATGGCTACACCTTC | CASSLALTDYGYTF
. | TRBD1 | TRBJ2-7 | TRBV6-6 | TGTGCCAGCAGTCATCCAGGGGGCGGGTACGAGCAGTACTTC | CASSHPGGGYEQYF
. | TRBD2 | TRBJ2-3 | TRBV9 | TGTGCCAGCAGCCTCCTGGGGGGACTAGCGGGGGGGCAGGGAGATACGCAGTATTTT | CASSLLGGLAGGQGDTQYF
. | . | TRBJ2-1 | TRBV4-1 | TGCGCCAGCAGCCAAGAAGGGTTAGGGCTAGCAAACTCCTACAATGAGCAGTTCTTC | CASSQEGLGLANSYNEQFF
. | . | TRBJ2-2 | TRBV7-7 | TGTGCTAGCAGCCGTGAGATGAACACCGGGGAGCTGTTTTTT | CASSREMNTGELFF
. | . | TRBJ1-5 | TRBV10-2 | TGCGCCAGCAGTGAATCTGGAGGCAATCAGCCCCAGCATTTT | CASSESGGNQPQHF
. | . | TRBJ1-1 | TRBV9 | TGTGCCAGCAGCGTAGTAGGCAGGTACTCGAACACTGAAGCTTTCTTT | CASSVVGRYSNTEAFF
. | . | TRBJ2-2 | TRBV5-4 | TGTGCCAGCAGCGTTCCCCTCCGCGGGGAGCTGTTTTTT | CASSVPLRGELFF
. | . | TRBJ2-7 | TRBV19 | TGTGCCAGTAGTTCAACCGGGTCAGTCTACGAGCAGTACTTC | CASSSTGSVYEQYF
. | TRBD1 | TRBJ1-4 | TRBV5-1 | TGCGCCAGCAGCACGGGACAGGGAGCTGAAAAACTGTTTTTT | CASSTGQGAEKLFF
. | TRBD1 | TRBJ1-2 | TRBV23-1 | TGCGCCCAAATTTTTTGTAGACAGGGGAACTATGGCTACACCTTC | CAQIFCRQGNYGYTF
. | . | TRBJ1-5 | TRBV7-8 | TGTGCCAGCAGCGACTTCCGAGAGCAGCCCCAGCATTTT | CASSDFREQPQHF
. | . | TRBJ1-1 | TRBV19 | TGTGCCAGTAGTTTAGGGGGGCTGGTGAACACTGAAGCTTTCTTT | CASSLGGLVNTEAFF
once | . | TRBJ1-5 | TRBV6-1 | TGTGCCAGCAGCCCTCGGAGGGGGGGAGGCCAGCCCCAGCATTTT | CASSPRRGGGQPQHF
once | . | TRBJ1-1 | TRBV11-1 | TGTGCCAGCAGTTATATGGGCAGTAATCGTGAAGCTTTCTTT | CASSYMGSNREAFF
. | . | TRBJ1-5 | TRBV7-8 | TGTGCCAGCAGCTTAGGCCCGGAGCAGCCCCAGCATTTT | CASSLGPEQPQHF
. | . | TRBJ2-7 | TRBV6-5 | TGTGCCAGCAGTTACCAGGGGGGACAAGGCTACGAGCAGTACTTC | CASSYQGGQGYEQYF
. | . | TRBJ1-6 | TRBV5-1 | TGCGCCAGCAGCGGGGGGAACGACAATTCACCCCTCCACTTT | CASSGGNDNSPLHF
. | . | TRBJ2-1 | TRBV6-4 | TGTGCCAGCAGTGACTCCCGACTAAACAATGAGCAGTTCTTC | CASSDSRLNNEQFF
. | . | TRBJ2-3 | TRBV13 | TGTGCCAGCAGCCCCCAGGGTATGACAGATACGCAGTATTTT | CASSPQGMTDTQYF
. | . | TRBJ2-2 | TRBV21-1 | TGTGCCAGCAGCAATGGGAGATACACCGGGGAGCTGTTTTTT | CASSNGRYTGELFF
. | . | TRBJ1-2 | TRBV6-6 | TGTGCCAGCAGTTACCCGGCGACAGCGATCTATGGCTACACCTTC | CASSYPATAIYGYTF
. | TRBD2 | TRBJ2-5 | TRBV5-4 | TGTGCCAGCAGCTTGGAGTCTAGCGGGGGGACCCAGTACTTC | CASSLESSGGTQYF
. | . | TRBJ2-1 | TRBV29-1 | TGCAGCGTTGAAGGTTTGGTAAGGCCCGAGGAAAACAATGAGCAGTTCTTC | CSVEGLVRPEENNEQFF
. | . | TRBJ1-6 | TRBV9 | TGTGCCAGCAGCGTAGACAGCTCCTATAATTCACCCCTCCACTTT | CASSVDSSYNSPLHF
. | . | TRBJ2-7 | TRBV15 | TGTGCCACCAGCAGGGGCCGGGACACCTCCTACGAGCAGTACTTC | CATSRGRDTSYEQYF
. | . | TRBJ2-7 | TRBV2 | TGTGCCAGCAGTGCGTCGGGCGGGCGAACCTACGAGCAGTACTTC | CASSASGGRTYEQYF
. | TRBD2 | TRBJ2-1 | TRBV19 | TGTGCCAGTAGTATCACGAAGACTAGCGGGGGGGCTTGGAATGAGCAGTTCTTC | CASSITKTSGGAWNEQFF
. | TRBD1 | TRBJ1-6 | TRBV10-3 | TGTGCCATCAGTGATATACAGGGGGCGCTTTCACCCCTCCACTTT | CAISDIQGALSPLHF
. | TRBD2 | TRBJ2-3 | TRBV5-6 | TGTGCCAGCAGCGCGGGGGGGAGGGATACGCAGTATTTT | CASSAGGRDTQYF
. | . | TRBJ2-6 | TRBV5-1 | TGCGCCAGTGGACTTTTTCTCTCTGGGGCCAACGTCCTGACTTTC | CASGLFLSGANVLTF
. | TRBD1 | TRBJ2-5 | TRBV25-1 | TGTGCCAGCAGTGTACAGGGGATGTACCAAGAGACCCAGTACTTC | CASSVQGMYQETQYF
. | . | TRBJ2-2 | TRBV7-3 | TGTGCCAGCAGCTTAACGGGACTCTCCACCGGGGAGCTGTTTTTT | CASSLTGLSTGELFF
. | TRBD2 | TRBJ2-1 | TRBV5-1 | TGCGCCAGCAGCTTGGCGCGGGGGGGCGCCTACAATGAGCAGTTCTTC | CASSLARGGAYNEQFF
. | TRBD1 | TRBJ1-2 | TRBV2 | TGTGCCAGCAGTGAAGCCGGGACAGCGAAGTATGGCTACACCTTC | CASSEAGTAKYGYTF
. | TRBD2 | TRBJ2-1 | TRBV5-1 | TGCGCCAGCAGGCCTCTAGCGGGAGCCGATGAGCAGTTCTTC | CASRPLAGADEQFF
. | . | TRBJ1-1 | TRBV14 | TGTGCCAGCAGCCGCGGGACCCCGGGGACTGAAGCTTTCTTT | CASSRGTPGTEAFF
. | . | TRBJ2-1 | TRBV5-5 | TGTGCCAGCAGCTTGGGAGCCGGGGGTTACTACAATGAGCAGTTCTTC | CASSLGAGGYYNEQFF
. | TRBD2 | TRBJ2-1 | TRBV5-1 | TGCGCCAGCAGCTTCCCCGGGGGAGGGGTCTACAATGAGCAGTTCTTC | CASSFPGGGVYNEQFF
. | . | TRBJ2-4 | TRBV5-4 | TGTGCCTATCGATGGGGCCAGTCCCACGAAAACATTCAGTACTTC | CAYRWGQSHENIQYF
. | . | TRBJ1-2 | TRBV7-9 | TGTGCCAGCAGCTTAGAAGGAAACACAGCTAACTATGGCTACACCTTC | CASSLEGNTANYGYTF
. | TRBD2 | TRBJ2-5 | TRBV5-4 | TGTGCCAGCAGCTTAGGTACGGGGGGGCCTTTAGAGACCCAGTACTTC | CASSLGTGGPLETQYF
. | TRBD1 | TRBJ1-1 | TRBV11-1 | TGTGCCAGCAGCTTAGGCCAAGGGGGCATGAACACTGAAGCTTTCTTT | CASSLGQGGMNTEAFF
. | . | TRBJ1-6 | TRBV5-5 | TGTGCCAGCAGCTTGGCGCCCAGCTATAATTCACCCCTCCACTTT | CASSLAPSYNSPLHF
. | TRBD1 | TRBJ1-4 | TRBV7-9 | TGTGCCAGCAGCTTAGCCCGACAGGGTGGAAATGAAAAACTGTTTTTT | CASSLARQGGNEKLFF